The T cell receptor beta chain under discussion was sequenced for a study of cytomegalovirus exposure and HLA in healthy donors. A remark on this clone: Antigen unknown.

The CDR3 extends over 13 amino acids. Trimming pared 4 bases from V and 2 bases from J, leaving 8 bases between. CDR1 and CDR2 (germline): SGHAT, FQNNGV. Primers included in the PCR were 60 Vbeta and 13 Jbeta primers. Method: immunoSEQ multiplex PCR; TCRdb's copy keeps in-frame clones and lacks some. The sample includes 150,000 or so clones, around 67% of them seen just once. General observations from the study: Serostatus for CMV was the only available immune exposure information.

The chain links TRBV11-2 to TRBJ2-5, with D possibly TRBD1 on 6 matching bases. This TCR came from a woman aged 18-30 years in good health and CMV-seronegative. Sequenced input: PBMCs. The CDR3 here is CASSWTVQETQYF. DNA of the CDR3: TGTGCCAGCAGCTGGACAGTACAAGAGACCCAGTACTTC.